This T cell receptor (beta chain) was recorded in a study of blood T cell repertoires in COVID-19. For the study at large: Material from acute and convalescent COVID-19 was sourced from the United States, Italy and Spain.

The authors' processing: It was from reference gene primer amplification that nucleated cell counts were estimated. Generated by immunoSEQ multiplex PCR, the TCRdb table keeps only in-frame clones and is missing some. The DNA was the basis for D and trimming; V, J and clone size are from that table. The table has more than 300,000 clones, approximately 90% seen once; the top ten hold 0.9% to 1.5%. Germline lookup yields CDR1 LGHNT and CDR2 FRNRAP. V gave up 0 bases and J gave up 6 bases; unmatched junction bases: 8. The CDR3 covers 16 residues. The participants were between 18 and 89 years old and came from some 23 US areas. Participant-reported clinical history was the basis for cohort assignment.

The origin of this receptor is a young woman who had recovered from COVID-19. Sequenced sample: PBMCs or T cells enriched from blood (not recorded which). V and J are TRBV12-5 and TRBJ2-7, with TRBD1 identical over 10 bases. CDR3 region: CASGLVVGTGVGEQYF. In DNA, the CDR3 is TGTGCTAGTGGTTTGGTAGTAGGGACAGGGGTAGGCGAGCAGTACTTC.